The next 15 T cell receptor beta chains were all read from a single sample in a study of blood T cell repertoires in COVID-19. The method was immunoSEQ multiplex PCR; TCRdb's version includes in-frame clones alone and lacks a portion of them. The sample consists of approximately 280,000 clones, around 85% of them appearing once. The material sequenced was peripheral blood. Receptor source: a woman in her 70s with acute or convalescent COVID-19.

The chain uses TRBV7-9 and TRBJ1-4, with D possibly matching TRBD1 (6 bases). CDR3 length: 14 amino acids. V dropped 7 bases and J dropped 6 bases, with 15 bases sitting between them. Germline V lookup: CDR1 SEHNR, CDR2 FQNEAQ (reference sequence). CDR3 residues: CASNHRANDEKLFF. In DNA, the CDR3 is TGTGCCAGCAACCACAGGGCGAACGATGAAAAACTGTTTTTT. The full variable domain, its missing parts supplied by reference TRBV7-9 and TRBJ1-4, is DTGVSQNPRHKITKRGQNVTFRCDPISEHNRLYWYRQTLGQGPEFLTYFQNEAQLEKSRLLSDRFSAERPKGSFSTLEIQRTEQGDSAMYLCASNHRANDEKLFFGSGTQLSVL.

The V call is TRBV5-4, the J call TRBJ2-5, with D possibly TRBD1 on 6 matching bases. The V end lost 0 bases, the J end lost 5 bases, and 17 bases lay between the germline ends. Germline lookup yields CDR1 SGHNT and CDR2 YYREEE (reference sequence). The CDR3 consists of 16 residues. The CDR3 DNA follows: TGTGCCAGCAGCTTGGGTGGTGGGGGCCGTCGGGAGACCCAGTACTTC. Its translation is CASSLGGGGRRETQYF.

This chain uses TRBV6-1 with TRBJ2-5, with D possibly TRBD2 on 6 matching bases. This CDR3 has 15 amino acids. The germline gives CDR1 MNHNS, CDR2 SASEGT. Trimming cost V 2 bases and J 5 bases, with 15 bases left between them. DNA of the CDR3: TGTGCCAGCAGTGAATTCCCCGGGGGTGGGGAGACCCAGTACTTC. It specifies CASSEFPGGGETQYF.

The rearrangement joins TRBV27 to TRBJ2-6; possibly TRBD1 for D (6 bases). Per the germline V gene, CDR1 is MNHEY and CDR2 is SMNVEV (reference sequence). The CDR3 has 18 residues. V lost 3 bases, J lost 0 bases, and 15 bases lay in between. The CDR3 DNA reads TGTGCCAGCAGTTTCGAGGGCAGGGGATTCTCTGGGGCCAACGTCCTGACTTTC. It encodes CASSFEGRGFSGANVLTF.

This clone was seen a few times. V usage is TRBV7-2 and J usage is TRBJ1-1; D not certain. Germline CDR1 reads SGHTA; CDR2 reads FQGNSA. This CDR3 has 14 residues. Trimming took 1 base from V and 0 from J, leaving 6 bases between them. CDR3 sequence: CASSLVHMNTEAFF. The CDR3, as DNA: TGTGCCAGCAGCTTAGTACATATGAACACTGAAGCTTTCTTT.

The chain recombines TRBV27 with TRBJ2-3; TRBD1 matches at 9 bases. The CDR3 loop spans 15 amino acids. Germline V gene lookup returns CDR1 MNHEY and CDR2 SMNVEV (reference sequence). With V trimmed by 3 bases and J by 4 bases, 5 bases remained unmatched. This CDR3 reads CASSLSTGGPDTQYF. In DNA, the CDR3 is TGTGCCAGCAGTTTGTCGACAGGGGGTCCAGATACGCAGTATTTT.

The rearrangement joins TRBV5-1 to TRBJ2-1, with unresolved D. CDR3 length equals 12 residues. Germline values: CDR1 SGHRS, CDR2 YFSETQ. Trimming cost V 4 bases and J 1 base, with 3 bases left between them. CDR3 sequence: CASSLSYNEQFF. CDR3 in DNA: TGCGCCAGCAGCCTGTCCTACAATGAGCAGTTCTTC. Using reference TRBV5-1 and TRBJ2-1 for the parts outside the CDR3, the full variable domain is KAGVTQTPRYLIKTRGQQVTLSCSPISGHRSVSWYQQTPGQGLQFLFEYFSETQRNKGNFPGRFSGRQFSNSRSEMNVSTLELGDSALYLCASSLSYNEQFFGPGTRLTVL.

V gene TRBV5-1 combines with J gene TRBJ1-1; 10 nucleotides line up with TRBD1. Germline CDR1 reads SGHRS; CDR2 reads YFSETQ. CDR3 length equals 16 residues. V lost 5 bases, J lost 0 bases, and 7 bases stayed unmatched. The CDR3 spells CASRFMGQGMNTEAFF. In DNA form, the CDR3 reads TGCGCCAGCAGGTTTATGGGACAGGGGATGAACACTGAAGCTTTCTTT.

This clone was counted a few times. The chain couples TRBV18 to TRBJ1-1, with 10 positions matching TRBD1. J lost 3 bases, V lost 2 bases, and 3 bases had no gene match. Germline CDR1 and CDR2: KGHSH and LQKENI. CDR3 length: 15 amino acids. The CDR3 region is CASSPGTGDDTEAFF. DNA for the CDR3: TGTGCCAGCTCACCAGGGACAGGGGATGACACTGAAGCTTTCTTT.

The chain couples TRBV25-1 to TRBJ2-5, with 8 positions matching TRBD1. Trimming removed 6 bases from V and 5 bases from J; junction bases left unmatched: 14. Germline loops: CDR1 MGHDK, CDR2 SYGVNS. The CDR3 has 16 residues. The CDR3 here is CASSHLGQGKEETQYF. CDR3 nucleotide sequence: TGTGCCAGCAGCCACCTAGGACAGGGTAAAGAGGAGACCCAGTACTTC.

This clone was counted between two and nine times. The gene calls are TRBV3-1 (or the pseudogene TRBV3-2) and TRBJ1-5; 7 bases align to TRBD1. The CDR3 has 13 amino acids. Germline CDR1 and CDR2: LGHDT and YNNKEL (reference sequence). J lost 4 bases, V lost 3 bases, and 0 bases had no gene match. In DNA, the CDR3 is TGTGCCAGCAGCCAGACAGGGAATCAGCCCCAGCATTTT. It translates to CASSQTGNQPQHF.

The chain couples TRBV14 to TRBJ2-1, with TRBD1 matching 9 bases. The CDR3 totals 16 residues. V trimming: 4 bases; J trimming: 3 bases; junction bases outside the gene matches: 7. Germline lookup yields CDR1 SGHDN and CDR2 FVKESK. Here the CDR3 reads CASSPLRTGVYNEQFF. Written as DNA, the CDR3 is TGTGCCAGCAGCCCCCTGCGGACAGGGGTCTACAATGAGCAGTTCTTC.

The chain uses TRBV5-1 and TRBJ1-1, with D hard to call. CDR3 length: 15 residues. CDR1 and CDR2 from the germline V gene are SGHRS and YFSETQ. Trimming removed 0 bases from V and 1 base from J, with 10 bases in between. For the CDR3, the DNA is TGCGCCAGCAGCTTGGGGCCAGTCACGAACACTGAAGCTTTCTTT. Encoded protein: CASSLGPVTNTEAFF.

The chain recombines TRBV16 with TRBJ1-5, with 7 nucleotides matching TRBD1. The J segment lost 4 bases and the V segment lost 0 bases, leaving 6 bases of the junction unmatched. CDR1 is KGHSY and CDR2 is FQNENV in the germline V gene. The CDR3 loop spans 16 amino acids. This chain's CDR3 is CASSQSGGQKNQPQHF. The CDR3 DNA sequence: TGTGCCAGCAGCCAATCGGGGGGACAGAAGAATCAGCCCCAGCATTTT.

The chain has TRBV19 and TRBJ1-5; D might be TRBD1 (6 bases). From germline, CDR1 is LNHDA and CDR2 SQIVND (reference sequence). This CDR3 has 15 amino acids. V lost 7 bases and J 1 base, leaving 14 bases between the germline ends. In DNA, the CDR3 is TGTGCCAGTACCCCGGGAGGGGGAAGCAATCAGCCCCAGCATTTT. This encodes CASTPGGGSNQPQHF.